This passage covers 8 T cell receptor beta chains from one sample sequenced in a study of cytomegalovirus exposure and HLA in healthy donors. Researchers ran the PCR with 60 Vbeta and 13 Jbeta primers. The protocol was immunoSEQ multiplex PCR, while the TCRdb copy is restricted to in-frame clones and leaves out a portion. The sample yields around 80,000 clones, approximately 60% seen once. The specimen was PBMCs. The receptors were sampled from a male donor in good health and CMV-seropositive.

This clone turned up a few times. The chain is built from TRBV9 and TRBJ1-5; 7 bases align to TRBD1. CDR3 size: 15 residues. CDR1 and CDR2 from the germline V gene are SGDLS and YYNGEE. V was pared by 3 bases and J by 0 bases, with 3 bases of the junction left unmatched. The DNA for the CDR3 is TGTGCCAGCAGCGCGACAGGGTATAGCAATCAGCCCCAGCATTTT. Translating gives CASSATGYSNQPQHF.

The V and J genes are TRBV28 and TRBJ1-2; D is undetermined. This CDR3 comprises 12 residues. V was clipped by 11 bases and J by 2 bases, with 12 bases between them. The germline V gene encodes CDR1 MDHEN and CDR2 SYDVKM. In DNA form, the CDR3 reads TGTGCCGTCAAGGGAGGGAACTATGGCTACACCTTC. Encoded protein: CAVKGGNYGYTF.

The rearrangement joins TRBV7-2 to TRBJ2-3, with 9 nucleotides matching TRBD1. The V segment lost 5 bases and the J segment 2 bases; nucleotides outside the gene matches: 2. This CDR3 contains 14 residues. CDR1 is SGHTA, CDR2 FQGNSA, per germline. CDR3 amino acids: CASSRDRATDTQYF. In DNA form, the CDR3 reads TGTGCCAGCAGCCGGGACAGGGCCACAGATACGCAGTATTTT.

The chain is built from TRBV15 and TRBJ1-5, with D tentatively TRBD1 (6 bases). The CDR3 runs 19 residues. Germline V lookup: CDR1 LNHNV, CDR2 YYDKDF (reference sequence). Deletions cut 3 bases from V and 3 bases from J, with 24 bases between. For the CDR3, the DNA is TGTGCCACCAGCAGTGACAGGTCTCACGTACAACGGGTCAATCAGCCCCAGCATTTT. Translation: CATSSDRSHVQRVNQPQHF.

The CDR3 DNA reads TGTGCCAGCAGCGTAGGGACAGGTCTCGAGCAGTACTTC. Its translation is CASSVGTGLEQYF. This chain connects TRBV9 to TRBJ2-7; 7 nucleotides match TRBD1. V lost 0 bases to trimming and J lost 6 bases; unmatched junction nucleotides: 3. This CDR3 contains 13 residues. Per germline, CDR1 SGDLS and CDR2 YYNGEE.

The chain carries TRBV2 and TRBJ2-5; D not resolved. Germline V gene sequence: CDR1 SNHLY, CDR2 FYNNEI. This CDR3 is built from 13 residues. The V end was cut by 5 bases, the J end by 4 bases, with 11 bases between. The CDR3 is CASSTGSLETQYF. In DNA, the CDR3 is TGTGCCAGCAGTACCGGGTCCCTAGAGACCCAGTACTTC.

The V and J genes are TRBV7-9 and TRBJ1-1; 9 positions agree with TRBD1. The CDR3 runs 15 residues. The V and J ends lost 1 base and 4 bases, in that order; junction bases with no gene match: 4. CDR1 SEHNR and CDR2 FQNEAQ come from the germline V gene (reference sequence). In DNA, the CDR3 is TGTGCCAGCAGCTTAGACAGGGGGCGCGGCACTGAAGCTTTCTTT. Translation gives CASSLDRGRGTEAFF.

This clone was counted a single time. V is TRBV11-2 and J is TRBJ2-6, with a tentative D call TRBD1 (6 bases). Germline CDR1 reads SGHAT; CDR2 reads FQNNGV. The CDR3 runs 15 residues. The V end lost 0 bases, the J end lost 8 bases, and 11 bases lay between the germline ends. The CDR3 nucleotides are TGTGCCAGCAGCTTAGATCCCACAGGGCCCAACGTCCTGACTTTC. This translates into CASSLDPTGPNVLTF.